These T cell receptor beta chains were read from a single sample in a study of CD8+ T cells in alopecia areata. Produced via immunoSEQ multiplex PCR; TCRdb's table is partial and in-frame only. The sample yields 200,000 or so clones, 56% seen once. Specimen: CD8+ T cells sorted from blood. The receptors stem from a human donor in good health. CDR3s include the opening cysteine and the closing phenylalanine or tryptophan. D genes are given only for firm matches. Rows give clone size only sometimes, using once, few, many, or a class for an expanded clone.

d_gene,abundance,j_gene,v_gene,CDR3nt,CDR3aa
NA,NA,TRBJ1-5,TRBV6-5,TGTGCCAGCAGGGTAAATAGCAATCAGCCCCAGCATTTT,CASRVNSNQPQHF
TRBD2,NA,TRBJ2-3,TRBV5-4,TGTGCCAGCAGCTTATCTAGCGGGGCATCAGATACGCAGTATTTT,CASSLSSGASDTQYF
NA,NA,TRBJ2-1,TRBV14,TGTGCCAGCAGCCGGGGCAGGGCGAATGAGCAGTTCTTC,CASSRGRANEQFF
NA,few,TRBJ2-5,TRBV11-2,TGTGCCAGCCTCCGGCCCGGGACCGCCGGGGATGCCCAGTACTTC,CASLRPGTAGDAQYF
NA,few,TRBJ2-5,TRBV7-9,TGTGCCAGCAGACAAGAGACCCAGTACTTC,CASRQETQYF
NA,NA,TRBJ1-1,TRBV10-3,TGTGCCATCAGTCCGACAGTGACCACTGAAGCTTTCTTT,CAISPTVTTEAFF
TRBD1,NA,TRBJ1-1,TRBV29-1,TGCAGCGTTGAGGAACAGGGGACTGAAGCTTTCTTT,CSVEEQGTEAFF
TRBD1,NA,TRBJ2-7,TRBV5-4,TGTGCCAGCAGCGTCGGACAGGGGGCATACGAGCAGTACTTC,CASSVGQGAYEQYF
NA,NA,TRBJ2-3,TRBV5-1,TGCGCCAGCAGCTCGAGTTGGACCTCTAGCACAGATACGCAGTATTTT,CASSSSWTSSTDTQYF
NA,once,TRBJ2-2,TRBV29-1,TGCAGCGCCCCGAGGAACACCGGGGAGCTGTTTTTT,CSAPRNTGELFF
TRBD2,NA,TRBJ2-5,TRBV6-5,TGTGCCAGCAATTCGCTAGCGGGGGTTGAGACCCAGTACTTC,CASNSLAGVETQYF
NA,NA,TRBJ2-5,TRBV9,TGTGCCAGCAGCGTAGTGGGCAGCCAAGAGACCCAGTACTTC,CASSVVGSQETQYF
TRBD2,few,TRBJ2-7,TRBV2,TGTGCCAGCAGCGGACTAGCGGGGGATTACGAGCAGTACTTC,CASSGLAGDYEQYF
NA,NA,TRBJ2-1,TRBV9,TGTGCCAGCAGCGTAACTGGGCTTTACAATGAGCAGTTCTTC,CASSVTGLYNEQFF
NA,few,TRBJ1-3,TRBV13,TGTGCCAGCAGCTTAGAGGGGGATAGAAACACCATATATTTT,CASSLEGDRNTIYF
NA,NA,TRBJ2-7,TRBV25-1,TGTGCCAGCAGTGAATGGGGCCCCGGCGGATCGGGCGAGCAGTACTTC,CASSEWGPGGSGEQYF
NA,NA,TRBJ2-3,TRBV29-1,TGCAGCGTTGTAGTCGGGACAACGGTCTCCGATACGCAGTATTTT,CSVVVGTTVSDTQYF
NA,NA,TRBJ2-7,TRBV6-5,TGTGCCAGCAGTTACTCGAGGACTGTCTCCTACGAGCAGTACTTC,CASSYSRTVSYEQYF
NA,NA,TRBJ1-5,TRBV21-1,TGTGCCAGCAGCACATCCCGTTGCCAGCCCCAGCATTTT,CASSTSRCQPQHF
NA,NA,TRBJ2-2,TRBV9,TGTGCCAGCAGCGGGGGCTCCGGCGAAGGATACACCGGGGAGCTGTTTTTT,CASSGGSGEGYTGELFF
NA,NA,TRBJ2-7,TRBV7-2,TGTGCCAGCAGCTACCTCTACGAGCAGTACTTC,CASSYLYEQYF
TRBD2,NA,TRBJ2-1,TRBV5-1,TGCGCCAGCGTTAGCGGGGAAACCTACAATGAGCAGTTCTTC,CASVSGETYNEQFF
NA,NA,TRBJ1-1,TRBV30,TGTGCCTGGATCTTACCTAACACTGAAGCTTTCTTT,CAWILPNTEAFF
TRBD1,NA,TRBJ1-5,TRBV27,TGTGCCAGCAGTTTCGCAGGGGGGAATCAGCCCCAGCATTTT,CASSFAGGNQPQHF
NA,once,TRBJ2-3,TRBV7-2,TGTGCCAGCAGCTTAGGGGTAGATACGCAGTATTTT,CASSLGVDTQYF
NA,few,TRBJ2-3,TRBV2,TGTGCCAGCAGTAGACTAACTTCGGGCACAGATACGCAGTATTTT,CASSRLTSGTDTQYF
NA,NA,TRBJ2-1,TRBV7-2,TGTGCCAGCAGCCTCCTAATCAGGCTCAATGAGCAGTTCTTC,CASSLLIRLNEQFF
TRBD2,NA,TRBJ2-3,TRBV27,TGTGCCAGCAGTTTATCTCCAGCGGGGGTGACAGATACGCAGTATTTT,CASSLSPAGVTDTQYF
NA,NA,TRBJ1-6,TRBV9,TGTGCCAGCAGCCAAGGGGGTTCACCCCTCCACTTT,CASSQGGSPLHF
NA,NA,TRBJ1-2,TRBV4-1,TGCGCCAGCAGCCCCAATCAGGGAAACTATGGCTACACCTTC,CASSPNQGNYGYTF
NA,NA,TRBJ2-7,TRBV11-2,TGTGCCAGCAGCCCCGGCCTGGGGGCCGTCAACGAGCAGTACTTC,CASSPGLGAVNEQYF
NA,NA,TRBJ2-7,TRBV9,TGTGCCAGCAGCGTAGGTTCCCATGGCGAGCAGTACTTC,CASSVGSHGEQYF
TRBD1,NA,TRBJ2-7,TRBV30,TGTGCCTCTGGTCAGCAGGGGGCATACGAGCAGTACTTC,CASGQQGAYEQYF
NA,NA,TRBJ2-5,TRBV5-6,TGTGCCAGCAGCTTGGGAGTCAAGGAGACCCAGTACTTC,CASSLGVKETQYF
NA,NA,TRBJ2-7,TRBV4-1,TGCGCCAGCAGCCAAGCTGGGGGGCTCTCCTACGAGCAGTACTTC,CASSQAGGLSYEQYF
NA,NA,TRBJ1-2,TRBV29-1,TGCAGCGTTCCGGGGGCTGGAGGCTACACCTTC,CSVPGAGGYTF
NA,NA,TRBJ2-3,TRBV5-1,TGCGCCAGCAGGTCCTACCTCTCTAGCACAGATACGCAGTATTTT,CASRSYLSSTDTQYF
NA,NA,TRBJ2-1,TRBV5-5,TGTGCCAGCAGCTTGCTTCAGGGCCTACGCAATGAGCAGTTCTTC,CASSLLQGLRNEQFF
NA,NA,TRBJ2-7,TRBV5-1,TGCGCCAGCAGCTTGGAGCCAGGGGCCGAGCAGTACTTC,CASSLEPGAEQYF
NA,NA,TRBJ1-5,TRBV4-1,TGCGCCAGCAGCCACGGCCAAGGAGGGGTAGAGCCCCAGCATTTT,CASSHGQGGVEPQHF
NA,few,TRBJ1-1,TRBV4-1,TGCGCCAGCAGCCCCGAGGGGCAGCGTGAAGCTTTCTTT,CASSPEGQREAFF
NA,NA,TRBJ1-2,TRBV5-6,TGTGCCAGCAGCGACGCCGGGACCACGAGGGGCTACACCTTC,CASSDAGTTRGYTF
NA,few,TRBJ2-7,TRBV13,TGTGCCAGCAGCTTAGATAGATACGAGCAGTACTTC,CASSLDRYEQYF
NA,few,TRBJ2-1,TRBV9,TGTGCCAGCAGCGTGGGGGTTTACAATGAGCAGTTCTTC,CASSVGVYNEQFF
TRBD1,few,TRBJ1-1,TRBV19,TGTGCCAGCAAAATCTCAGGGGGTGGAATCACTGAAGCTTTCTTT,CASKISGGGITEAFF
NA,NA,TRBJ1-1,TRBV30,TGTGCCTCGAAGATGGATGTAATGAACACTGAAGCTTTCTTT,CASKMDVMNTEAFF
NA,NA,TRBJ1-2,TRBV4-1,TGCGCCAGCAGCCAAGCGCAGGGTGCTGGCTACACCTTC,CASSQAQGAGYTF
TRBD1,NA,TRBJ2-2,TRBV29-1,TGCAGCGTGGAAGGGGGCCGTTCTAACACCGGGGAGCTGTTTTTT,CSVEGGRSNTGELFF
NA,NA,TRBJ2-7,TRBV6-1,TGTGCCTGTGCATCTGGAGGGGAGGACGAGCAGTACTTC,CACASGGEDEQYF
TRBD1,NA,TRBJ2-1,TRBV11-2,TGTGCCAGCAGCCCCCCCGGGACAGGGGTTTTAAATGAGCAGTTCTTC,CASSPPGTGVLNEQFF
NA,NA,TRBJ1-1,TRBV5-6,TGTGCCAGCAGCTCGGAGGACACCGGAACTTTCTTT,CASSSEDTGTFF
TRBD1,NA,TRBJ2-7,TRBV30,TGTGCCTGGCAACAGGGGTTTGAGCAGTACTTC,CAWQQGFEQYF
NA,NA,TRBJ1-2,TRBV29-1,TGCAGCGTTGGGTCAGGGACCTATGGCTACACCTTC,CSVGSGTYGYTF
NA,NA,TRBJ2-1,TRBV11-2,TGTGCCAGCAGCTTAGCTCAGAACAGGGCCAATGAGCAGTTCTTC,CASSLAQNRANEQFF
NA,NA,TRBJ1-5,TRBV7-9,TGTGCCAGCAGTTCGGGACCGAACAATCAGCCCCAGCATTTT,CASSSGPNNQPQHF